The source of this TCR beta chain is a study of blood T cell repertoires in COVID-19. Whole-study context: The United States, Italy and Spain were the sources of the acute and convalescent COVID-19 samples. From T cells, B-cell-depleted T cells, or PBMCs came the material, which was cDNA or gDNA.

Recovered participants had two consecutive negative NP/OP PCR tests, healthcare professional clearance, or symptom resolution. V shed 6 bases, J shed 10 bases, and the junction held 6 bases outside the gene matches. The CDR3 is 13 amino acids. The germline gives CDR1 LGHDT, CDR2 YNNKEL (reference sequence). Repertoires were generated with immunoSEQ multiplex PCR, while TCRdb's copy carries only in-frame clones and drops some. The sample lists a few hundred thousand clones; around 85% were seen once. This rearrangement joins TRBV3-1 (or the pseudogene TRBV3-2) to TRBJ1-2; TRBD1 matches at 12 bases. The source is a man aged 30 to 45 who had recovered from COVID-19. Material for sequencing was PBMCs or T cells enriched from blood (not recorded which). CDR3 in amino acids: CASRTGTGGVYTF. The CDR3, as DNA: TGTGCCAGCAGGACCGGGACAGGGGGCGTCTACACCTTC.